This entry concerns a single T cell receptor (beta chain). Antigen: not known. The sample belongs to a study of cytomegalovirus exposure and HLA in healthy donors. Overall study context: About 85 million unique TCRs from HLA-typed donors were held in an early release of data. Whole-study results and caveats: Whilst most TCR sequences proved rare, a subset of public TCRs occurred across many donors. There were about 160 TCR beta chains listed as cytomegalovirus-associated. CMV serostatus alone was available as immune exposure information.

The CDR3 contains 13 residues. Germline V gene lookup returns CDR1 LNHDA and CDR2 SQIVND (reference sequence). V gave up 7 bases and J gave up 4 bases, with 13 bases separating them. Primers: 60 Vbeta forward and 13 Jbeta reverse. TCRdb keeps only in-frame clones here, not all; method: immunoSEQ multiplex PCR. The sample records about 140,000 clones, roughly three quarters being singletons. The chain uses TRBV19 and TRBJ1-2; D unclear. The sequence was obtained from a man aged 40-55 years in good health and CMV-seronegative. Sequencing was performed on PBMCs. The CDR3, as DNA: TGTGCCAGTAAGCCAATCCCGGGCTATGGCTACACCTTC. Translated: CASKPIPGYGYTF. Combining the CDR3 with reference TRBV19 and TRBJ1-2 gives the whole variable domain DGGITQSPKYLFRKEGQNVTLSCEQNLNHDAMYWYRQDPGQGLRLIYYSQIVNDFQKGDIAEGYSVSREKKESFPLTVTSAQKNPTAFYLCASKPIPGYGYTFGSGTRLTVV.